The present entry profiles one T cell receptor (beta chain) with its context. Its antigen is as yet unknown. At one end, the junction sequence differs from germline, possibly due to a read error. The use of a sample-barcoded 5' primer and a J-beta primer mix characterized a second PCR of about 7 to 12 cycles. TCRdb re-analysed the 5' RACE reads in MiXCR, keeping a single row per CDR3 protein. The sample yields around 800,000 distinct CDR3 sequences, around half seen once. The sample belongs to a study of blood T cells in healthy people across ages. Overall study findings and caveats: PBMCs left unsorted prevented a conclusive naive versus antigen-experienced comparison.

Germline CDR1 reads MNHNS; CDR2 reads SASEGT. There are 10 residues in the CDR3. The chain employs TRBV6-1 and TRBJ2-6, with D uncertain. The TCR sequence derives from an older man in good health. The sequenced sample was blood. The chain's CDR3 is CAGSEDVLTF. CDR3 sequence (DNA): TGTGCCGGCAGTGAAGACGTCCTGACTTTC.